The sequence of this TCR beta chain was determined in a study of blood T cell repertoires in COVID-19. Clones were sequenced by immunoSEQ multiplex PCR, and TCRdb holds only the in-frame ones, with some missing. The repertoire holds around 340,000 clones, with around 90% as singletons. The CDR3 has 14 amino acids. V lost 3 bases and J 9 bases, leaving 12 bases between the germline ends. Germline loops: CDR1 SGHTA, CDR2 FQGNSA. The clonotype comes from a woman aged 55-69 years with COVID-19, enrolled during active disease. The V call is TRBV7-2, the J call TRBJ1-6; D call uncertain. Input material: peripheral blood. This CDR3 is CASSFDIPRSPLHF. In DNA, the CDR3 is TGTGCCAGCAGCTTCGACATACCGCGTTCACCCCTCCACTTT.